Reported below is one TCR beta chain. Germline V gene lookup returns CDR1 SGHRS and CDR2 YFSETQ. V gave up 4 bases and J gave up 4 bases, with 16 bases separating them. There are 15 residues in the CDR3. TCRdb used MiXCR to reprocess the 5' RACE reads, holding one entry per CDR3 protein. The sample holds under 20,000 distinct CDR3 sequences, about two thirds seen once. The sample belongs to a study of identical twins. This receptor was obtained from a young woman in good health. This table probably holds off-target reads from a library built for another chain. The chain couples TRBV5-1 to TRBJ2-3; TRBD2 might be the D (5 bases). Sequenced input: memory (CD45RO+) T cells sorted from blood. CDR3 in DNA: TGCGCCAGCAGCCCCCGGAGGCGGGTTCCAGATACGCAGTATTTT. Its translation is CASSPRRRVPDTQYF.